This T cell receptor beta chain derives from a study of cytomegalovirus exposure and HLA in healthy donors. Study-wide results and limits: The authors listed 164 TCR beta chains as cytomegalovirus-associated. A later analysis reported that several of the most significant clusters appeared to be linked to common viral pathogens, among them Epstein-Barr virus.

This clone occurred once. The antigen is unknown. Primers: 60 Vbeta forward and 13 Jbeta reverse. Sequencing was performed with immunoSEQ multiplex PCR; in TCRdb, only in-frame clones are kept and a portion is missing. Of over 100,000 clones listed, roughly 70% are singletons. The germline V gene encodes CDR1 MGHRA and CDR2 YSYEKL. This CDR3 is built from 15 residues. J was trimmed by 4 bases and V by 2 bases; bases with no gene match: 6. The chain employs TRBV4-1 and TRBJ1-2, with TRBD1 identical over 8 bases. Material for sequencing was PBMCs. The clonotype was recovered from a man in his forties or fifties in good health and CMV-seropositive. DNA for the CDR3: TGCGCCAGCAGCCAAAAAGGACAGGGAGTCTATGGCTACACCTTC. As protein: CASSQKGQGVYGYTF.